This T cell receptor beta chain stems from a study of OX40 agonist ivuxolimab in advanced cancers. Study context: Melanoma, hepatocellular carcinoma, head and neck or renal cell cancer occurred in dose-escalation patients. Subjects had a mean age of approximately 60 years, with a range of roughly 20 to 79; more than 75% were male.

Assay used: immunoSEQ multiplex PCR; TCRdb lists only in-frame clones, some missing. Among tens of thousands of clones listed, more than 75% were seen once. This clone is a singleton in its sample. Its antigen is not identified. Germline CDR1 and CDR2: MNHEY and SVGAGI. The CDR3 loop spans 13 amino acids. J gave up 7 bases and V 8 bases, and 9 bases lay outside the gene matches. Study-wide findings and caveats: Still undetermined is the antigen specificity of the expanded peripheral T cells.

No patient had autoimmune disease or received systemic immunosuppression. The chain couples TRBV6-5 to TRBJ2-7, with 9 bases aligning to TRBD2. The source is an adult with an advanced solid tumor such as melanoma, head and neck, liver or kidney cancer. The specimen was CD4+ or CD8+ T cells sorted from blood, collected in a trial of the OX40 agonist ivuxolimab. The CDR3 bases are TGTGCCAGCTGGCGGGGGGGCACGGGGGAGCAGTACTTC. Its protein is CASWRGGTGEQYF.